This TCR beta chain comes out of a study of identical twins. General study points: Less excess twin sharing appeared in beta out-of-frame sequences. Twin-shared out-of-frame alpha sequences were enriched for low generation probability.

There are many counts of this clonotype. As yet, its antigen is unknown. Germline V gives CDR1 SQVTM, CDR2 ANQGSEA. The CDR3 runs 16 residues. V lost 6 bases and J lost 3, with 23 bases in between. Each CDR3 protein gets one entry after TCRdb re-called the 5' RACE reads with MiXCR. Of about 530,000 distinct CDR3 sequences in the sample, roughly 15% are singletons; the top ten hold roughly 0.4%. This sample also appeared in a second study, on yellow fever vaccine responses in identical twins.

The receptor was derived from a woman aged 18-35 years in good health. This rearrangement joins TRBV29-1 to TRBJ2-5; D not resolved. Sequenced: CD4+ T cells sorted from blood. CDR3 region: CSVSPLGRLIEETQYF. The DNA of the CDR3 is TGCAGCGTCTCCCCTTTGGGTCGTCTTATTGAAGAGACCCAGTACTTC.